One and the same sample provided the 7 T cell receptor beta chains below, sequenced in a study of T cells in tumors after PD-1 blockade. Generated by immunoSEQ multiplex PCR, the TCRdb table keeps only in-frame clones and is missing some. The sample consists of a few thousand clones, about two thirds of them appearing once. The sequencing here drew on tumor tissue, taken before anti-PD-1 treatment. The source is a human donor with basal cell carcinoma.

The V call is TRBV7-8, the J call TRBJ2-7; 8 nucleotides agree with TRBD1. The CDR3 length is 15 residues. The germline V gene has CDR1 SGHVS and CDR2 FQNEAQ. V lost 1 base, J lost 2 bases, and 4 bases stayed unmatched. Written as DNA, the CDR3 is TGTGCCAGCAGCTTAGTGGCAGGGGGCACCTACGAGCAGTACTTC. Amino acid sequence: CASSLVAGGTYEQYF.

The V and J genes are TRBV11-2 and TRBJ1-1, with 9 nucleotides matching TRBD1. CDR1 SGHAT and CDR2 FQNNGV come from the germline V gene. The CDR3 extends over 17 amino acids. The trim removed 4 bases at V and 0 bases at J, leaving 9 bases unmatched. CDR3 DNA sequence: TGTGCCAGCAGCTCGGACAGGGGATTCACTATGAACACTGAAGCTTTCTTT. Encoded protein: CASSSDRGFTMNTEAFF. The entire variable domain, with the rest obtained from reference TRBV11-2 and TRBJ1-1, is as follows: EAGVAQSPRYKIIEKRQSVAFWCNPISGHATLYWYQQILGQGPKLLIQFQNNGVVDDSQLPKDRFSAERLKGVDSTLKIQPAKLEDSAVYLCASSSDRGFTMNTEAFFGQGTRLTVV.

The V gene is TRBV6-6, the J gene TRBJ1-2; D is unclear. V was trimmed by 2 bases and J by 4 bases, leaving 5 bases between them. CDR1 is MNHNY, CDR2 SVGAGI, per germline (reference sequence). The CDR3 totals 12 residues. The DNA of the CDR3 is TGTGCCAGCAGTTACAACTTCTATGGCTACACCTTC. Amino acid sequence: CASSYNFYGYTF.

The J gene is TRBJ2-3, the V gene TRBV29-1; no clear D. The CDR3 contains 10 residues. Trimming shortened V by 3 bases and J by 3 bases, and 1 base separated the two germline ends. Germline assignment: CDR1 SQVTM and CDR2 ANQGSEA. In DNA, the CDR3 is TGCAGCGTTGATACAGATACGCAGTATTTT. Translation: CSVDTDTQYF.

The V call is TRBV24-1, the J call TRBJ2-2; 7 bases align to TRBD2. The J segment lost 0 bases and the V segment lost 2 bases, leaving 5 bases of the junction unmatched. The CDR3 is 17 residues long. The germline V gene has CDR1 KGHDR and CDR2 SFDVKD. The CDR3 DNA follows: TGTGCCACCAGTGATTGGGGGGGTGTCGCGAACACCGGGGAGCTGTTTTTT. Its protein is CATSDWGGVANTGELFF.

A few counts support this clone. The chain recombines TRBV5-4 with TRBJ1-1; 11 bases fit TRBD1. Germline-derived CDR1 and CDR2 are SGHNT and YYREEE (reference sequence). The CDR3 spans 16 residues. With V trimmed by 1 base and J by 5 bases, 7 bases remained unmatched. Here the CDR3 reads CASSLPKGQGDTEAFF. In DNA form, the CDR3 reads TGTGCCAGCAGCTTGCCGAAGGGACAGGGGGATACTGAAGCTTTCTTT.

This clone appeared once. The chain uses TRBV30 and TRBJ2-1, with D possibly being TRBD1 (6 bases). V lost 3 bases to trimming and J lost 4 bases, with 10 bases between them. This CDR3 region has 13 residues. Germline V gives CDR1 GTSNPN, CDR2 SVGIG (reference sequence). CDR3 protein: CAWRQGQYNEQFF. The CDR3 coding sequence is TGTGCCTGGAGGCAGGGGCAATACAATGAGCAGTTCTTC.